This T cell receptor beta chain was obtained from a study of cytomegalovirus exposure and HLA in healthy donors. Whole-study results and caveats: Donor immune exposure was known only as CMV serostatus. It is likely that the observed cluster of highly shared sequence variants was a sequencing artifact.

The CDR3 contains 16 residues. J was trimmed by 0 bases and V by 5 bases; bases with no gene match: 5. Germline CDR1 and CDR2: MDHEN and SYDVKM. The PCR employed 60 Vbeta primers together with 13 Jbeta primers. The repertoire was sequenced with immunoSEQ multiplex PCR; TCRdb's copy has only in-frame clones and lacks some. The repertoire holds over 150,000 clones, with about 71% as singletons. This clone was seen a handful of times. The antigen is unknown. The chain couples TRBV28 to TRBJ1-1; 11 positions agree with TRBD1. The clonotype originates from a young woman in good health and CMV-seronegative. Sample: PBMCs. CDR3 amino acids: CASSEDRGQVNTEAFF. The CDR3 DNA reads TGTGCCAGCAGTGAGGACAGGGGGCAGGTGAACACTGAAGCTTTCTTT. Drawing the rest from reference TRBV28 and TRBJ1-1, the complete variable domain is DVKVTQSSRYLVKRTGEKVFLECVQDMDHENMFWYRQDPGLGLRLIYFSYDVKMKEKGDIPEGYSVSREKKERFSLILESASTNQTSMYLCASSEDRGQVNTEAFFGQGTRLTVV.